Listed below are T cell receptor beta chains from one sample, sequenced in a study of control samples from healthy donors and cancer patients. Clones were read by immunoSEQ multiplex PCR, and TCRdb kept only the in-frame ones, dropping some. The table lists about 150,000 clones, 80% to 95% of them singletons. Sequenced: blood. These receptors all come from a woman aged 40 to 49 in good health. Both conserved end residues are part of each CDR3. D genes are given only for firm matches. A row's size may be missing; if present it is once, few, many or a size class.

clone_size	v_call	d_call	j_call	cdr3_nt	cdr3_aa
-	TRBV19	TRBD1	TRBJ1-5	TGTGCCAGTAGTATAAGTTGGGACAGACCAAATCAGCCCCAGCATTTT	CASSISWDRPNQPQHF
-	TRBV1	-	TRBJ1-1	TGCACCAGCAGCCTTCGGACAGGGGGAATTGTTCGAGCTTTCTTT	CTSSLRTGGIVRAFF
-	TRBV19	-	TRBJ1-6	TGTGCCAGTAGCCCAGGCAGAGGTTCACCCCTCCACTTT	CASSPGRGSPLHF
-	TRBV4-1	TRBD1	TRBJ2-7	TGCGCCAGCAGCCAAGCCGGGACAGGGAGCTCCTACGAGCAGTACTTC	CASSQAGTGSSYEQYF
-	TRBV5-1	TRBD2	TRBJ2-1	TGCGCCAGCAGGCGGGGACTAGCGGGGTTCGATGAGCAGTTCTTC	CASRRGLAGFDEQFF
-	TRBV9	TRBD2	TRBJ2-1	TGTGCCAGCAGCGTAGGCGGGGGTTTGGGGGATGAGCAGTTCTTC	CASSVGGGLGDEQFF
-	TRBV5-5	-	TRBJ2-6	TGTGCCAGCACCTCGGCTGGGGCCAACGTCCTGACTTTC	CASTSAGANVLTF
-	TRBV6-1	-	TRBJ1-1	TGTGCCAGCAGTGAGGGGTGGATTTCCAATGGGCGTACTGAAGCTTTCTTT	CASSEGWISNGRTEAFF
-	TRBV24-1	TRBD1	TRBJ1-2	TGTGCCACCAGTGACGGACAGGGGTATGGCTACACCTTC	CATSDGQGYGYTF
-	TRBV14	TRBD1	TRBJ2-7	TGTGCCAGCAGCCAAGTTGGACAGGGGGACGAGCAGTACTTC	CASSQVGQGDEQYF
-	TRBV29-1	-	TRBJ2-3	TGCAGCGTTGAGGGTCAGGGCGGCACAGATACGCAGTATTTT	CSVEGQGGTDTQYF
-	TRBV9	TRBD2	TRBJ2-1	TGTGCCAGCAGCACGACTAGCACCCGTGAGCAGTTCTTC	CASSTTSTREQFF
once	TRBV19	-	TRBJ1-4	TGTGCCAGTAGTATAGGCAGGGGATATGAAAAACTGTTTTTT	CASSIGRGYEKLFF
-	TRBV5-5	-	TRBJ2-7	TGTGCCAGCAGCTTGGACATACCCTACGAGCAGTACTTC	CASSLDIPYEQYF
-	TRBV19	-	TRBJ2-1	TGTGCCAGCCGAAGGGGGGTTGAGCAGTTCTTC	CASRRGVEQFF
-	TRBV7-9	TRBD1	TRBJ2-7	TGTGCCAGCAGCTCTGACAGGGAGTCAACCTACGAGCAGTACTTC	CASSSDRESTYEQYF